The sequence of this T cell receptor (beta chain) was determined in a study of blood T cell repertoires in COVID-19 (dated by TCRdb to between 2020 and 2021). About the full investigation: Samples covering the acute and convalescent phases of COVID-19 were provided by collaborators in the United States, Italy and Spain. The material from the prospective study consisted of cDNA or gDNA derived from T cells, B-cell-depleted T cells, or PBMCs. Subjects who had been exposed to COVID-19, were actively infected with it, or had recovered from it provided the deeply sampled blood TCRbeta repertoires that made up the dataset. A freely available public database, intended as a resource for researchers studying the immune response to SARS-CoV-2, is where the repertoires were released. The samples were drawn from the first 160 participants of the ongoing ImmuneRACE study and from over 950 subjects provided by 6 global collaborators. A de-identified subject ID, COVID-19 status, age in years and sex were almost always included in the sample metadata. Where HLA class I and class II types were available, the types were taken from metadata supplied by the sample provider, not from assay-based typing.

About this clone itself: This clone's antigen is unknown. No much larger clonotype is one base removed from it; base qualities were not supplied.

A second Seattle source provided samples from volunteer blood donors who had recovered from COVID-19. Whole blood was collected in K2EDTA tubes by collaborating institutions according to the institutions' own protocols. For TCRbeta analysis, collaborators shipped samples as frozen whole blood, isolated PBMCs, or DNA extracted from either of those sample types. TCRbeta CDR3 regions were amplified from genomic DNA using the immunoSEQ Assay, a bias-controlled multiplex PCR. For the original study's pipeline: The number of nucleated cells in each sample was estimated from the amplification of reference gene primers within the assay. Sequence reads were collapsed and filtered to measure the absolute abundance of every unique TCRbeta CDR3 rearrangement. For each sample, productive Simpson clonality was calculated as the square root of Simpson's diversity index over productive rearrangements. Here the immuneACCESS table is served through TCRdb, limited to in-frame sequences with V and J called. Missing clones are a known gap in these copies; in checked studies unresolved V genes cover under half, and the rest lacks a known reason. V, J and clone size were drawn from that table, and D and trimming were deduced from the DNA. The sample includes approximately 170,000 clones, with around 81% observed a single time. The ten most abundant clones make up over 10% of the sample.

What the study reported, not specific to this receptor: Clinical and demographic metadata were provided uncurated, with the amount varying by source and participant.

Taken from cysteine to phenylalanine, the CDR3 has 14 residues. The read is trimmed to its CDR3 DNA, 42 bases read in frame from base 1. According to the germline V gene, CDR1 reads SGDLS and CDR2 reads YYNGEE. V ends up 4 bases short and J 5 bases short, with an unmatched junction base count of 7. Recombination linked TRBV9 to TRBJ2-3; the central 7 bases match TRBD1. This TCR was sampled from a man between 70 and 80 years old who had recovered from COVID-19. Sequenced sample: peripheral blood. CDR3 loop: CASSPGQAGDTQYF. The sequenced DNA is TGTGCCAGCAGCCCTGGACAGGCGGGAGATACGCAGTATTTT.